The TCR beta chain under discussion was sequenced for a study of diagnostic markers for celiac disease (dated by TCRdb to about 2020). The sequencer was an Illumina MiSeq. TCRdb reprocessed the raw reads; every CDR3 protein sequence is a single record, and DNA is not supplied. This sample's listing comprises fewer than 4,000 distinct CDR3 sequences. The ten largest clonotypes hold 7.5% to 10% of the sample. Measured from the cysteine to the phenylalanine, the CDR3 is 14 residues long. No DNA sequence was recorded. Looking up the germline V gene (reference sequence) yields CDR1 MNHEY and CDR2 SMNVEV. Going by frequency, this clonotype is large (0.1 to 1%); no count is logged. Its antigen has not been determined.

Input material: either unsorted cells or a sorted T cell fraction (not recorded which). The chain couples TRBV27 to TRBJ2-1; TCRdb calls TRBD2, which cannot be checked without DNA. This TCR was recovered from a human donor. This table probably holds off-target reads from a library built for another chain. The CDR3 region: CASWAAGWNNEQFF.